This note documents a single TCR beta chain sequence. Study processing details: Cell counts per sample came from amplifying reference gene primers. Method: immunoSEQ multiplex PCR; TCRdb's copy keeps in-frame clones and lacks some. D and trimming come from the DNA, and the V and J calls and clone size come from that table. The data hold 300,000 to 450,000 clones, with about 88% observed a single time. Cohorts were based on clinical histories the participants reported. This specimen comes from a study of blood T cell repertoires in COVID-19. At the level of the study: Acute-phase and convalescent COVID-19 samples originated in the United States, Italy and Spain. Nucleic acid was either cDNA or gDNA, and it came from T cells, B-cell-depleted T cells, or PBMCs.

The CDR3 consists of 12 residues. Trimming cost V 4 bases and J 11 bases; bases outside gene matches: 9. Germline values: CDR1 SQVTM, CDR2 ANQGSEA. The TCR sequence derives from a woman aged 25 to 39 who had been exposed to COVID-19. The sequenced sample consisted of PBMCs or T cells enriched from blood (not recorded which). V gene TRBV29-1 combines with J gene TRBJ1-1; 8 bases align to TRBD1. CDR3 residues: CSVAGQELRAFF. Written as DNA, the CDR3 is TGCAGCGTTGCGGGACAGGAATTACGTGCTTTCTTT.